This is a list of T cell receptor beta chains from one sample in a study of T cells in Graves' hyperthyroidism and ophthalmopathy. TCRdb analysed the multiplex PCR reads with MiXCR anew, one entry per CDR3 protein. Among roughly 560,000 distinct CDR3 sequences, under 15% were seen once, and the ten largest hold about 3.9%. What was sequenced was blood. The source is a woman aged 40 to 50 with Graves' ophthalmopathy. The CDR3 runs from the conserved cysteine through the conserved F or W. A D gene is named only where the DNA matches it firmly. Where a row states a size, it is once, few, many or the class of an expanded clone; other rows omit it.

d_call	clone_size	v_call	j_call	cdr3_length	cdr3_aa	cdr3_nt
TRBD2	many	TRBV27	TRBJ2-2	18	CASSFTSSGRAKAGELFF	TGTGCCAGCAGTTTCACGAGTAGCGGGAGGGCCAAGGCCGGGGAGCTGTTTTTT
NA	few	TRBV29-1	TRBJ2-2	14	CSVGRGANTGELFF	TGCAGCGTTGGGCGGGGAGCGAACACCGGGGAGCTGTTTTTT
NA	many	TRBV12-3/TRBV12-4	TRBJ1-3	11	CASGMGNTIYF	TGTGCCAGTGGAATGGGAAACACCATATATTTT
NA	many	TRBV5-1	TRBJ1-3	14	CASSWTTESNTIYF	TGCGCCAGCAGCTGGACAACGGAATCTAACACCATATATTTT
NA	NA	TRBV7-2	TRBJ2-7	14	CASLNPPFVDEQYF	TGTGCCAGTCTCAACCCCCCTTTCGTCGACGAGCAGTACTTC
NA	NA	TRBV4-2	TRBJ2-7	12	CASSPWWGEQYF	TGTGCCAGCAGCCCATGGTGGGGCGAGCAGTACTTC
NA	many	TRBV12-3/TRBV12-4	TRBJ1-2	13	CASSNGGLRGYTF	TGTGCCAGCAGTAATGGGGGTCTTCGTGGCTACACCTTC
TRBD2	few	TRBV7-3	TRBJ2-3	15	CASSLLGLASDTQYF	TGTGCCAGCAGCTTACTTGGACTAGCCTCCGATACGCAGTATTTT
TRBD1	many	TRBV5-5	TRBJ1-1	15	CASSFPQGADTEAFF	TGTGCCAGCAGCTTTCCCCAGGGGGCCGACACTGAAGCTTTCTTT
TRBD2	few	TRBV9	TRBJ2-5	16	CASSVGGGGPRETQYF	TGTGCCAGCAGCGTAGGGGGGGGAGGGCCAAGAGAGACCCAGTACTTC
TRBD1	many	TRBV12-3/TRBV12-4	TRBJ2-3	15	CASSLWGQTTDTQYF	TGTGCCAGCAGTTTATGGGGACAGACCACAGATACGCAGTATTTT
NA	NA	TRBV3-1	TRBJ1-5	15	CASSLSGEGLGVQHF	TGTGCCAGCAGCCTAAGCGGGGAGGGGCTCGGGGTCCAGCATTTT
NA	few	TRBV24-1	TRBJ2-2	13	CATQWGTSGELFF	TGTGCCACCCAGTGGGGGACCTCCGGGGAGCTGTTTTTT